This T cell receptor (beta chain) originates from a study of blood T cell repertoires in COVID-19. Study members were between 18 and 89 years old and lived in 24 US regions. Recovered status in Cohort 3 required two negative PCRs, clearance, or symptom resolution. How the authors handled the data: Counts of nucleated cells, estimated from reference gene primer amplification, were obtained. Generated by immunoSEQ multiplex PCR, the TCRdb table keeps only in-frame clones and is missing some. The DNA was the basis for D and trimming; V, J and clone size are from that table. In the table there are approximately 380,000 clones, approximately 90% of which are singletons. V shed 5 bases and J shed 6 bases, with 14 bases lying between them. The CDR3 sequence is 13 residues long. CDR1 SEHNR and CDR2 FQNEAQ come from the germline V gene (reference sequence).

This TCR came from a woman younger than 35 who had recovered from COVID-19. This chain connects TRBV7-9 to TRBJ2-7, with D perhaps TRBD2 (6 bases). The source material was PBMCs or T cells enriched from blood (not recorded which). The CDR3 protein is CASSHPGVVEQYF. Written as DNA, the CDR3 is TGTGCCAGCAGCCACCCGGGAGTTGTCGAGCAGTACTTC. The full variable domain, in which reference TRBV7-9 and TRBJ2-7 provide the parts outside the CDR3, is DTGVSQNPRHKITKRGQNVTFRCDPISEHNRLYWYRQTLGQGPEFLTYFQNEAQLEKSRLLSDRFSAERPKGSFSTLEIQRTEQGDSAMYLCASSHPGVVEQYFGPGTRLTVT.